A single sample is the source of the 28 T cell receptor beta chains below, sequenced in a study of cytomegalovirus exposure and HLA in healthy donors. PCR was performed using 60 Vbeta and 13 Jbeta primers. Clones were read by immunoSEQ multiplex PCR, and TCRdb kept only the in-frame ones, dropping some. The sample has approximately 74,000 clones; about four fifths are singletons. Sequencing was done on a sample of PBMCs. The receptors stem from a young woman in good health and CMV-seronegative.

This chain connects TRBV5-4 to TRBJ1-2, with D perhaps matching TRBD1 (6 bases). Germline lookup yields CDR1 SGHNT and CDR2 YYREEE (reference sequence). Trimming stripped 3 bases from V and 3 bases from J, with 15 bases between. The CDR3 runs 15 residues. The CDR3: CASSSPGRGDYGYTF. CDR3 nucleotides: TGTGCCAGCAGCTCCCCCGGGAGGGGGGACTATGGCTACACCTTC.

The chain couples TRBV6-5 to TRBJ1-5; possible D gene TRBD1, 6 bases. The CDR3 has 15 residues. Germline V CDR1 and CDR2: MNHEY, SVGAGI. The ends were cut back, 0 bases at V and 7 bases at J, with 13 bases in the middle. The DNA for the CDR3 is TGTGCCAGCAGTTACTCGGGCAGGGGAAAACAGCCCCAGCATTTT. It specifies CASSYSGRGKQPQHF.

This chain connects TRBV4-3 to TRBJ1-2; D perhaps matches TRBD1 (5 bases). V gave up 1 base and J gave up 4 bases, with 10 bases separating them. The CDR3 extends over 14 amino acids. Germline V CDR1 and CDR2: LGHNA, YSLEER. CDR3 nucleotide sequence: TGCGCCAGCAGCCAAGCACGCCAGGGCTATGGCTACACCTTC. As protein: CASSQARQGYGYTF.

This clone was seen a handful of times. This chain joins TRBV6-4 and TRBJ2-2; 13 bases match TRBD2. The CDR3 contains 17 residues. CDR1 MRHNA and CDR2 SNTAGT come from the germline V gene. After removal of 0 bases from V and 4 bases from J, the junction contained 2 bases not matched to a gene. In nucleotides, the CDR3 is TGTGCCAGCAGTGACTCGACTAGCGGGGGGCCCACCGGGGAGCTGTTTTTT. Translated: CASSDSTSGGPTGELFF.

J is TRBJ2-5 and V is TRBV14, with a possible D match to TRBD1 (5 bases). Germline-derived CDR1 and CDR2 are SGHDN and FVKESK. This CDR3 is built from 14 residues. V was trimmed by 4 bases and J by 7 bases, leaving 16 bases between them. The CDR3 sequence: CASSLRSGSGTQYF. CDR3 nucleotide sequence: TGTGCCAGCAGCCTCCGATCAGGGTCGGGGACCCAGTACTTC.

The chain recombines TRBV29-1 with TRBJ1-3, with 9 bases aligning to TRBD1. The CDR3 loop spans 15 amino acids. Germline values: CDR1 SQVTM, CDR2 ANQGSEA. J was trimmed by 4 bases and V by 7 bases; bases with no gene match: 11. The CDR3 DNA sequence: TGCAGCGCAATCGGGGGGGGACAGGGAGGAAACACCATATATTTT. Its protein is CSAIGGGQGGNTIYF.

This chain links TRBV18 with TRBJ1-1; 7 nucleotides line up with TRBD1. The length of the CDR3 is 13 residues. CDR1 and CDR2 (germline): KGHSH, LQKENI. The junction had 6 bases not matched to a gene; V was cut back by 3 bases and J by 8 bases. This CDR3 is CASSPRQGSEAFF. The CDR3 DNA reads as TGTGCCAGCTCACCCCGACAGGGTTCCGAAGCTTTCTTT.

The chain links TRBV7-6 to TRBJ1-4, with D possibly being TRBD1 (5 bases). The CDR3 length is 15 residues. In germline, CDR1 is SGHVS, CDR2 FNYEAQ. V was shortened by 2 bases and J by 7 bases, with 14 bases between the two germline ends. CDR3 nucleotides: TGTGCCAGCAGCTTAACGGTGGCAGGGCCTGAAAAACTGTTTTTT. This encodes CASSLTVAGPEKLFF. The variable domain in full, completed from reference TRBV7-6 and TRBJ1-4, reads GAGVSQSPRYKVTKRGQDVALRCDPISGHVSLYWYRQALGQGPEFLTYFNYEAQQDKSGLPNDRFSAERPEGSISTLTIQRTEQRDSAMYRCASSLTVAGPEKLFFGSGTQLSVL.

V is TRBV11-2 and J is TRBJ1-2, with no clear D. Trimming stripped 1 base from V and 4 bases from J, with 7 bases between. From germline, CDR1 is SGHAT and CDR2 FQNNGV. This CDR3 contains 13 residues. CDR3 region: CASSLGPSYGYTF. Written as DNA, the CDR3 is TGTGCCAGCAGCTTAGGGCCCTCCTATGGCTACACCTTC.

This chain uses TRBV27 with TRBJ2-5, with 8 bases identical to TRBD1. Trimming removed 8 bases from V and 5 bases from J; junction bases left unmatched: 7. Germline assignment: CDR1 MNHEY and CDR2 SMNVEV (reference sequence). The CDR3 extends over 13 amino acids. For the CDR3, the DNA is TGTGCCAGCTCCGGACAGGGACGGGAGACCCAGTACTTC. Translating gives CASSGQGRETQYF.

This chain connects TRBV19 to TRBJ1-5; a weak D match, TRBD1 (5 bases). Germline V CDR1 and CDR2: LNHDA, SQIVND (reference sequence). Trimming pared 5 bases from V and 1 base from J, leaving 9 bases between. CDR3 size: 14 residues. The CDR3 DNA follows: TGTGCCAGTAGTCAGGGTACAAGCAATCAGCCCCAGCATTTT. It encodes CASSQGTSNQPQHF. Complete variable domain (other parts from reference TRBV19 and TRBJ1-5): DGGITQSPKYLFRKEGQNVTLSCEQNLNHDAMYWYRQDPGQGLRLIYYSQIVNDFQKGDIAEGYSVSREKKESFPLTVTSAQKNPTAFYLCASSQGTSNQPQHFGDGTRLSIL.

V is TRBV11-2 and J is TRBJ2-2; 8 positions match TRBD1. V lost 5 bases and J lost 0; bases outside the gene matches: 5. Germline values: CDR1 SGHAT, CDR2 FQNNGV. The CDR3 spans 16 residues. This CDR3 reads CASSLRTGSNTGELFF. CDR3 DNA: TGTGCCAGCAGCCTAAGGACAGGGTCGAACACCGGGGAGCTGTTTTTT.

The J gene is TRBJ2-2, the V gene TRBV4-1, with D hard to call. CDR3 length: 16 amino acids. The germline V and J ends were trimmed by 0 bases and 5 bases, with 13 bases remaining between them. CDR1 and CDR2 from the germline V gene are MGHRA and YSYEKL. This CDR3 reads CASSQERSLPTGELFF. The DNA of the CDR3 is TGCGCCAGCAGCCAAGAACGGTCTTTACCGACCGGGGAGCTGTTTTTT.

Turning to this clone: Other nucleotide sequences from this sample produce the same CDR3. The chain uses TRBV5-1 and TRBJ2-1; possibly TRBD1 for D (6 bases). From germline, CDR1 is SGHRS and CDR2 YFSETQ. V shed 0 bases and J shed 1 base, with 8 bases lying between them. The CDR3 spans 15 residues. DNA of the CDR3: TGCGCCAGCAGCTTGGAGACAGGATCCTACAATGAGCAGTTCTTC. Protein product: CASSLETGSYNEQFF.

This chain uses TRBV28 with TRBJ1-5; 7 bases match TRBD1. Unmatched junction bases numbered 12, after V lost 6 bases and J lost 7 bases. Germline CDR1 and CDR2: MDHEN and SYDVKM. This CDR3 has 15 amino acids. The CDR3 sequence: CASSPRQGWWQPQHF. The CDR3 coding sequence is TGTGCCAGCAGCCCCCGACAGGGATGGTGGCAGCCCCAGCATTTT.

This chain connects TRBV19 to TRBJ1-5, with D hard to call. This CDR3 is built from 12 residues. The V and J ends lost 1 base and 6 bases respectively, with 4 bases between them. The germline V gene encodes CDR1 LNHDA and CDR2 SQIVND (reference sequence). CDR3 bases: TGTGCCAGTAGTATAGGAGGTCAGCCCCAGCATTTT. Translated: CASSIGGQPQHF.

CDR3 DNA: TGTGCCACACAAAGGGAGACTAGCGGGGTCAATGAGCAGTTCTTC. Its protein is CATQRETSGVNEQFF. The genes are TRBV10-3 and TRBJ2-1; 11 bases fit TRBD2. The CDR3 consists of 15 residues. The V gene end was trimmed by 10 bases and the J gene end by 6 bases; junction bases not matched to a gene: 11. Germline assignment: CDR1 ENHRY and CDR2 SYGVKD.

This sequence joins TRBV4-1 and TRBJ1-4; D gene uncertain. Germline values: CDR1 MGHRA, CDR2 YSYEKL. V was trimmed by 4 bases and J by 7 bases, leaving 7 bases between them. This CDR3 comprises 12 residues. The CDR3 spells CASSPDFEKLFF. As DNA, the CDR3 is TGCGCCAGCAGCCCGGACTTTGAAAAACTGTTTTTT.

This rearrangement joins TRBV10-3 to TRBJ2-1, with TRBD2 as a possible D gene (6 bases). CDR3 length: 13 amino acids. Per germline, CDR1 ENHRY and CDR2 SYGVKD. V shed 10 bases and J shed 6 bases, with 16 bases lying between them. CDR3 residues: CATRIVGGNEQFF. The DNA of the CDR3 is TGTGCCACTCGGATCGTCGGGGGCAATGAGCAGTTCTTC.

The chain recombines TRBV28 with TRBJ2-1, with 8 nucleotides matching TRBD1. The CDR3 covers 17 residues. J lost 6 bases, V lost 6 bases, and 16 bases had no gene match. Germline loops: CDR1 MDHEN, CDR2 SYDVKM. The CDR3: CASRQGQGVTNINEQFF. The CDR3 bases are TGTGCCAGCAGGCAAGGACAGGGCGTGACAAACATCAATGAGCAGTTCTTC.

The rearrangement links TRBV19 to TRBJ1-2; 7 bases align to TRBD1. CDR1 is LNHDA, CDR2 SQIVND, per germline (reference sequence). This CDR3 is built from 15 residues. V shed 5 bases, J shed 7 bases, and the junction held 13 bases outside the gene matches. The chain's CDR3 is CASSFQTGKSFGYTF. The CDR3 DNA is TGTGCCAGTAGTTTCCAGACAGGGAAGTCTTTTGGCTACACCTTC.

V is TRBV29-1 and J is TRBJ2-7; 9 nucleotides align to TRBD1. The V and J ends lost 5 bases and 5 bases, in that order; junction bases with no gene match: 7. The CDR3 sequence is 13 residues long. CDR1 is SQVTM and CDR2 is ANQGSEA in the germline V gene. The DNA of the CDR3 is TGCAGCGTTCGAGGGACAGGGCTCAACGAGCAGTACTTC. Translation: CSVRGTGLNEQYF.

The rearrangement links TRBV5-4 to TRBJ1-1, with TRBD1 identical over 8 bases. J lost 1 base, V lost 4 bases, and 9 bases had no gene match. The CDR3 is 16 residues long. The germline V gene encodes CDR1 SGHNT and CDR2 YYREEE (reference sequence). The DNA of the CDR3 is TGTGCCAGCAGCATACCGACAGGGGCCCAGAACACTGAAGCTTTCTTT. This translates into CASSIPTGAQNTEAFF.

This clone occurred a few times. The rearrangement links TRBV7-2 to TRBJ2-7, with 10 bases that match TRBD1. Trimming removed 5 bases from V and 4 bases from J; junction bases left unmatched: 8. This CDR3 spans 15 amino acids. Germline CDR1 is SGHTA and CDR2 is FQGNSA. The CDR3: CASSLGDRGGYEQYF. CDR3 nucleotides: TGTGCCAGCAGCCTTGGGGACAGGGGAGGATACGAGCAGTACTTC.

The V and J genes are TRBV5-5 and TRBJ1-4; D might be TRBD1 (6 bases). The V end lost 1 base, the J end lost 4 bases, and 8 bases lay between the germline ends. This CDR3 has 14 amino acids. Per the germline V gene, CDR1 is SGHKS and CDR2 is YYEKEE (reference sequence). CDR3 DNA: TGTGCCAGCAGCTTGAGGGGGGGTAATGAAAAACTGTTTTTT. Its translation: CASSLRGGNEKLFF.

This chain joins TRBV7-6 and TRBJ1-6; no clear D. The CDR3 consists of 19 residues. V was pared by 5 bases and J by 4 bases, with 24 bases between. The germline CDR1 and CDR2 sequences are SGHVS and FNYEAQ. The CDR3 sequence: CASSRRPPDSTQYNSPLHF. The CDR3 DNA follows: TGTGCCAGCAGCAGACGCCCACCGGACTCGACCCAATATAATTCACCCCTCCACTTT.

V is TRBV30 and J is TRBJ2-7; 8 nucleotides agree with TRBD1. The J segment lost 7 bases and the V segment lost 1 base, leaving 3 bases of the junction unmatched. CDR3 length equals 12 residues. Germline V gene lookup returns CDR1 GTSNPN and CDR2 SVGIG (reference sequence). The CDR3 reads CAWSATGGEQYF. Here the CDR3 DNA reads TGTGCCTGGAGTGCCACAGGGGGTGAGCAGTACTTC.

This chain links TRBV7-9 with TRBJ2-3; a weak D match, TRBD1 (6 bases). Germline-derived CDR1 and CDR2 are SEHNR and FQNEAQ (reference sequence). V was cut by 5 bases and J by 1 base, with 19 bases left in between. CDR3 size: 17 residues. This CDR3 is CASSDGQLMGGTDTQYF. In DNA form, the CDR3 reads TGTGCCAGCAGCGACGGACAGCTGATGGGAGGCACAGATACGCAGTATTTT.